The rows below give T cell receptor beta chains drawn from one sample of a study of shared clonotypes between healthy human individuals. Clones were sequenced by immunoSEQ multiplex PCR, and TCRdb holds only the in-frame ones, with some missing. Here the sample spans roughly 850,000 clones, around 96% being singletons. Sample: naive CD8+ T cells sorted from blood. The receptors here all came from a man aged 25 to 40 in good health. Each CDR3 is given with its conserved first and last residue. The order of the fields is V gene, J gene, D gene, clone size, CDR3 protein, CDR3 DNA. D genes are given only for firm matches. Not all rows give a size; the values are once, few, many and, for expanded clones, a class.

v_call: TRBV13
j_call: TRBJ2-3
d_call: TRBD1
clone_size: NA
cdr3_aa: CASSSGQLATDTQYF
cdr3_nt: TGTGCCAGCAGCTCGGGACAGCTAGCCACAGATACGCAGTATTTT

v_call: TRBV7-2
j_call: TRBJ2-1
d_call: NA
clone_size: NA
cdr3_aa: CASSLVVGSPSYNEQFF
cdr3_nt: TGTGCCAGCAGCTTAGTAGTGGGGAGCCCCTCCTACAATGAGCAGTTCTTC

v_call: TRBV5-1
j_call: TRBJ1-4
d_call: TRBD1
clone_size: NA
cdr3_aa: CASSVTGYPATNEKLFF
cdr3_nt: TGCGCCAGCAGCGTGACAGGGTATCCAGCCACTAATGAAAAACTGTTTTTT

v_call: TRBV30
j_call: TRBJ1-5
d_call: NA
clone_size: NA
cdr3_aa: CAWSVQDQPQHF
cdr3_nt: TGTGCCTGGAGTGTTCAGGATCAGCCCCAGCATTTT

v_call: TRBV6-5
j_call: TRBJ1-2
d_call: NA
clone_size: NA
cdr3_aa: CASSYSQGFNYGYTF
cdr3_nt: TGTGCCAGCAGTTACTCTCAGGGATTTAATTATGGCTACACCTTC

v_call: TRBV9
j_call: TRBJ2-1
d_call: NA
clone_size: once
cdr3_aa: CASSGSRGRGRHYNEQFF
cdr3_nt: TGTGCCAGCAGCGGATCGAGAGGCCGAGGGAGACACTACAATGAGCAGTTCTTC

v_call: TRBV27
j_call: TRBJ2-7
d_call: TRBD1
clone_size: NA
cdr3_aa: CASQKRTGYEQYF
cdr3_nt: TGTGCCAGCCAAAAAAGGACAGGCTACGAGCAGTACTTC

v_call: TRBV11-2
j_call: TRBJ2-7
d_call: NA
clone_size: NA
cdr3_aa: CASSRAGPTVEQYF
cdr3_nt: TGTGCCAGCAGCCGAGCGGGCCCGACCGTCGAGCAGTACTTC

v_call: TRBV27
j_call: TRBJ2-7
d_call: TRBD1
clone_size: once
cdr3_aa: CASSWYGPGQGTDEQYF
cdr3_nt: TGTGCCAGCAGTTGGTACGGGCCGGGACAGGGGACTGACGAGCAGTACTTC

v_call: TRBV6-5
j_call: TRBJ1-5
d_call: NA
clone_size: NA
cdr3_aa: CASSYSGTDNQPQHF
cdr3_nt: TGTGCCAGCAGTTACTCAGGGACTGACAATCAGCCCCAGCATTTT

v_call: TRBV11-2
j_call: TRBJ2-7
d_call: TRBD1
clone_size: NA
cdr3_aa: CASSSPGGIYEQYF
cdr3_nt: TGTGCCAGCAGCTCCCCAGGGGGCATATACGAGCAGTACTTC

v_call: TRBV10-2
j_call: TRBJ2-4
d_call: NA
clone_size: NA
cdr3_aa: CATRDPGDIQYF
cdr3_nt: TGCGCCACCCGGGACCCCGGGGACATTCAGTACTTC

v_call: TRBV5-1
j_call: TRBJ2-7
d_call: NA
clone_size: NA
cdr3_aa: CASSLYGTTYEQYF
cdr3_nt: TGCGCCAGCAGCCTTTACGGGACAACCTACGAGCAGTACTTC

v_call: TRBV7-2
j_call: TRBJ2-7
d_call: TRBD1
clone_size: NA
cdr3_aa: CASTGTDRYEQYF
cdr3_nt: TGTGCCAGCACAGGGACAGACCGCTACGAGCAGTACTTC

v_call: TRBV28
j_call: TRBJ2-2
d_call: NA
clone_size: NA
cdr3_aa: CASSLRRGLGGTGELFF
cdr3_nt: TGTGCCAGCAGTTTACGACGAGGGTTAGGGGGCACCGGGGAGCTGTTTTTT

v_call: TRBV5-1
j_call: TRBJ2-7
d_call: NA
clone_size: NA
cdr3_aa: CASSLYYEQYF
cdr3_nt: TGCGCCAGCAGCCTTTACTACGAGCAGTACTTC

v_call: TRBV27
j_call: TRBJ1-5
d_call: NA
clone_size: NA
cdr3_aa: CASSLRIWQPQHF
cdr3_nt: TGTGCCAGCAGTTTAAGGATCTGGCAGCCCCAGCATTTT

v_call: TRBV15
j_call: TRBJ1-3
d_call: NA
clone_size: once
cdr3_aa: CATSGERWTAGNTIYF
cdr3_nt: TGTGCCACCAGTGGGGAACGATGGACCGCTGGAAACACCATATATTTT

v_call: TRBV7-2
j_call: TRBJ2-7
d_call: NA
clone_size: NA
cdr3_aa: CASSRYEQYF
cdr3_nt: TGTGCCAGCAGCCGTTACGAGCAGTACTTC

v_call: TRBV7-9
j_call: TRBJ2-7
d_call: TRBD2
clone_size: NA
cdr3_aa: CASSLVGAGVQREQYF
cdr3_nt: TGTGCCAGCAGCTTAGTCGGAGCGGGAGTTCAGCGCGAGCAGTACTTC

v_call: TRBV14
j_call: TRBJ2-7
d_call: NA
clone_size: NA
cdr3_aa: CASSQGPLYEQYF
cdr3_nt: TGTGCCAGCAGCCAGGGCCCCCTTTACGAGCAGTACTTC

v_call: TRBV18
j_call: TRBJ2-7
d_call: TRBD2
clone_size: once
cdr3_aa: CASSPLAGEAYEQYF
cdr3_nt: TGTGCCAGCTCACCACTAGCGGGAGAAGCCTACGAGCAGTACTTC

v_call: TRBV5-1
j_call: TRBJ1-1
d_call: TRBD1
clone_size: NA
cdr3_aa: CASSSYRGGTEAFF
cdr3_nt: TGCGCCAGCAGCTCCTACAGGGGCGGCACTGAAGCTTTCTTT

v_call: TRBV7-9
j_call: TRBJ2-1
d_call: TRBD1
clone_size: once
cdr3_aa: CASSSEGARRNEQFF
cdr3_nt: TGTGCCAGCAGCTCAGAGGGGGCCCGGAGAAATGAGCAGTTCTTC

v_call: TRBV6-6
j_call: TRBJ2-7
d_call: NA
clone_size: NA
cdr3_aa: CASSPQNSYEQYF
cdr3_nt: TGTGCCAGCAGCCCACAGAACTCCTACGAGCAGTACTTC

v_call: TRBV5-1
j_call: TRBJ1-1
d_call: NA
clone_size: NA
cdr3_aa: CASSLVSGLTTEAFF
cdr3_nt: TGCGCCAGCAGCTTGGTTTCGGGGTTGACCACTGAAGCTTTCTTT

v_call: TRBV7-9
j_call: TRBJ1-4
d_call: NA
clone_size: NA
cdr3_aa: CASSLLRGADNEKLFF
cdr3_nt: TGTGCCAGCAGCCTCCTCCGGGGGGCCGATAATGAAAAACTGTTTTTT

v_call: TRBV7-9
j_call: TRBJ2-7
d_call: NA
clone_size: NA
cdr3_aa: CATGPGGPEQYF
cdr3_nt: TGTGCCACCGGCCCGGGGGGCCCAGAGCAGTACTTC

v_call: TRBV7-2
j_call: TRBJ1-4
d_call: NA
clone_size: NA
cdr3_aa: CASGSLGGTNEKLFF
cdr3_nt: TGTGCCAGTGGCTCGCTTGGGGGAACTAATGAAAAACTGTTTTTT

v_call: TRBV25-1
j_call: TRBJ2-7
d_call: NA
clone_size: NA
cdr3_aa: CASSGLKSYEQYF
cdr3_nt: TGTGCCAGCAGTGGACTAAAATCCTACGAGCAGTACTTC

v_call: TRBV28
j_call: TRBJ1-5
d_call: TRBD1
clone_size: once
cdr3_aa: CASSLYWTGAIGNQPQHF
cdr3_nt: TGTGCCAGCAGTTTATATTGGACAGGGGCTATAGGCAATCAGCCCCAGCATTTT

v_call: TRBV20-1
j_call: TRBJ2-7
d_call: NA
clone_size: NA
cdr3_aa: CSASLNYEQYF
cdr3_nt: TGCAGTGCTAGTCTAAACTACGAGCAGTACTTC

v_call: TRBV27
j_call: TRBJ2-7
d_call: NA
clone_size: once
cdr3_aa: CASSSQTYPYEQYF
cdr3_nt: TGTGCCAGCAGTTCCCAGACGTACCCCTACGAGCAGTACTTC

v_call: TRBV29-1
j_call: TRBJ2-1
d_call: NA
clone_size: NA
cdr3_aa: CSVVQSLINEQFF
cdr3_nt: TGCAGCGTTGTACAATCACTAATCAATGAGCAGTTCTTC

v_call: TRBV5-1
j_call: TRBJ1-5
d_call: TRBD1
clone_size: NA
cdr3_aa: CASSLTGDQPQHF
cdr3_nt: TGCGCCAGCAGCTTGACAGGGGATCAGCCCCAGCATTTT

v_call: TRBV7-9
j_call: TRBJ2-7
d_call: NA
clone_size: NA
cdr3_aa: CASSSAYEQYF
cdr3_nt: TGTGCCAGCAGCTCTGCTTACGAGCAGTACTTC

v_call: TRBV9
j_call: TRBJ1-1
d_call: NA
clone_size: once
cdr3_aa: CASSVEGVNTEAFF
cdr3_nt: TGTGCCAGCAGCGTAGAAGGGGTGAATACTGAAGCTTTCTTT

v_call: TRBV9
j_call: TRBJ2-1
d_call: NA
clone_size: NA
cdr3_aa: CASSEDNYNEQFF
cdr3_nt: TGTGCCAGCAGCGAGGACAATTACAATGAGCAGTTCTTC

v_call: TRBV7-9
j_call: TRBJ1-1
d_call: NA
clone_size: NA
cdr3_aa: CASSPPPDQTEAFF
cdr3_nt: TGTGCCAGCAGCCCCCCCCCGGATCAGACTGAAGCTTTCTTT

v_call: TRBV10-3
j_call: TRBJ1-5
d_call: TRBD1
clone_size: NA
cdr3_aa: CAISEGQGVDQPQHF
cdr3_nt: TGTGCCATCAGTGAGGGACAGGGGGTTGATCAGCCCCAGCATTTT

v_call: TRBV5-1
j_call: TRBJ2-7
d_call: NA
clone_size: NA
cdr3_aa: CASSLERERPPGHEQYF
cdr3_nt: TGCGCCAGCAGCTTGGAACGGGAGAGACCCCCGGGTCACGAGCAGTACTTC

v_call: TRBV6-5
j_call: TRBJ2-3
d_call: TRBD2
clone_size: NA
cdr3_aa: CASSLSGRGTDTQYF
cdr3_nt: TGTGCCAGCAGTTTGAGCGGGAGGGGGACAGATACGCAGTATTTT

v_call: TRBV9
j_call: TRBJ1-5
d_call: NA
clone_size: NA
cdr3_aa: CASNIEGRGRRNQPQHF
cdr3_nt: TGTGCCAGCAATATAGAGGGCAGGGGCAGGCGCAATCAGCCCCAGCATTTT

v_call: TRBV7-2
j_call: TRBJ1-1
d_call: TRBD1
clone_size: NA
cdr3_aa: CASSLDNRGPEAFF
cdr3_nt: TGTGCCAGCAGCTTAGATAACAGGGGTCCGGAAGCTTTCTTT

v_call: TRBV27
j_call: TRBJ2-7
d_call: NA
clone_size: NA
cdr3_aa: CASRDLSYEQYF
cdr3_nt: TGTGCCAGCCGGGACTTGAGCTACGAGCAGTACTTC

v_call: TRBV10-3
j_call: TRBJ2-7
d_call: NA
clone_size: NA
cdr3_aa: CAILSLANYEQYF
cdr3_nt: TGTGCCATCCTTTCCCTAGCGAACTACGAGCAGTACTTC

v_call: TRBV11-2
j_call: TRBJ2-1
d_call: NA
clone_size: NA
cdr3_aa: CASSQTEEQFF
cdr3_nt: TGTGCCAGCAGCCAGACAGAAGAGCAGTTCTTC

v_call: TRBV29-1
j_call: TRBJ2-2
d_call: TRBD2
clone_size: NA
cdr3_aa: CSVGGLDKTSTGELFF
cdr3_nt: TGCAGCGTGGGAGGACTAGACAAAACATCCACCGGGGAGCTGTTTTTT

v_call: TRBV27
j_call: TRBJ2-7
d_call: NA
clone_size: NA
cdr3_aa: CASSLSLDYYEQYF
cdr3_nt: TGTGCCAGCAGTTTATCGTTGGATTACTACGAGCAGTACTTC

v_call: TRBV5-6
j_call: TRBJ1-5
d_call: NA
clone_size: NA
cdr3_aa: CASSMGADWQPQHF
cdr3_nt: TGTGCCAGCAGCATGGGGGCGGATTGGCAGCCCCAGCATTTT

v_call: TRBV29-1
j_call: TRBJ2-1
d_call: TRBD1
clone_size: NA
cdr3_aa: CSVRQGYYNEQFF
cdr3_nt: TGCAGCGTCCGACAGGGATACTACAATGAGCAGTTCTTC

v_call: TRBV10-3
j_call: TRBJ2-1
d_call: TRBD2
clone_size: NA
cdr3_aa: CAIKRREGAYNEQFF
cdr3_nt: TGTGCCATCAAGCGGCGGGAGGGAGCCTACAATGAGCAGTTCTTC

v_call: TRBV11-2
j_call: TRBJ2-7
d_call: NA
clone_size: once
cdr3_aa: CASSLRGWGGDYEQYF
cdr3_nt: TGTGCCAGCAGCTTAAGGGGGTGGGGCGGTGACTACGAGCAGTACTTC

v_call: TRBV5-1
j_call: TRBJ2-2
d_call: TRBD2
clone_size: NA
cdr3_aa: CASSLGTSGTGELFF
cdr3_nt: TGCGCCAGCAGCTTAGGGACTAGCGGTACCGGGGAGCTGTTTTTT

v_call: TRBV6-6
j_call: TRBJ2-7
d_call: NA
clone_size: NA
cdr3_aa: CATQGFYYEQYF
cdr3_nt: TGTGCCACCCAGGGCTTTTACTACGAGCAGTACTTC

v_call: TRBV7-9
j_call: TRBJ2-7
d_call: NA
clone_size: NA
cdr3_aa: CASSRGSGYYEQYF
cdr3_nt: TGTGCCAGCAGCCGAGGATCGGGCTACTACGAGCAGTACTTC

v_call: TRBV6-5
j_call: TRBJ2-1
d_call: TRBD2
clone_size: NA
cdr3_aa: CASSFASGNYNEQFF
cdr3_nt: TGTGCCAGCAGTTTCGCTAGCGGGAACTACAATGAGCAGTTCTTC

v_call: TRBV6-5
j_call: TRBJ1-1
d_call: TRBD1
clone_size: NA
cdr3_aa: CASSKSGQGGTEAFF
cdr3_nt: TGTGCCAGCAGCAAATCGGGACAGGGGGGCACTGAAGCTTTCTTT

v_call: TRBV5-4
j_call: TRBJ1-1
d_call: NA
clone_size: NA
cdr3_aa: CASCEDSLNTEAFF
cdr3_nt: TGTGCCAGCTGTGAAGACAGCCTGAACACTGAAGCTTTCTTT